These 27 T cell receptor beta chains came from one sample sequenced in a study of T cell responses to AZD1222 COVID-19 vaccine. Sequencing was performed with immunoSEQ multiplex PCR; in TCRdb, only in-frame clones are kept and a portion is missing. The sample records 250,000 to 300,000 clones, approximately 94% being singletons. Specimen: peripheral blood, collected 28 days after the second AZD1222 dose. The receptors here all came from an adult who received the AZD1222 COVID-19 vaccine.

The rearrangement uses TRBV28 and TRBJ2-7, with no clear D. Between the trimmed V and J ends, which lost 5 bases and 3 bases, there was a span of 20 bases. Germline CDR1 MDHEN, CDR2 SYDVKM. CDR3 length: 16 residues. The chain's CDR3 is CASSRARLSSFYEQYF. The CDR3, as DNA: TGTGCCAGCAGTCGGGCCAGACTCTCCTCCTTCTACGAGCAGTACTTC.

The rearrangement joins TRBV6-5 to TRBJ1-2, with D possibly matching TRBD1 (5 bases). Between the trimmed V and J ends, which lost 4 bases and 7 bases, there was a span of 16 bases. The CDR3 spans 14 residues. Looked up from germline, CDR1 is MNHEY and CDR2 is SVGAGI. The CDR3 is CASSSQAGVGGYTF. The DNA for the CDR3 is TGTGCCAGCAGTTCCCAGGCGGGGGTCGGTGGCTACACCTTC.

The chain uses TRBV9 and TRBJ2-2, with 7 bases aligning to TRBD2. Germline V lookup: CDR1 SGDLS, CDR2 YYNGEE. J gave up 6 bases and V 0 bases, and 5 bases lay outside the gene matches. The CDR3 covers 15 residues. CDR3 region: CASSVGGSVPGELFF. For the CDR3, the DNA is TGTGCCAGCAGCGTAGGCGGGAGTGTTCCCGGGGAGCTGTTTTTT. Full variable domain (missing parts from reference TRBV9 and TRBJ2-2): DSGVTQTPKHLITATGQRVTLRCSPRSGDLSVYWYQQSLDQGLQFLIQYYNGEERAKGNILERFSAQQFPDLHSELNLSSLELGDSALYFCASSVGGSVPGELFFGEGSRLTVL.

CDR3 protein: CASSFRRTNTEAFF. The CDR3 DNA is TGTGCCAGCAGTTTCAGACGGACCAACACTGAAGCTTTCTTT. The chain couples TRBV27 to TRBJ1-1; D remains ambiguous. Trimming pared 3 bases from V and 2 bases from J, leaving 10 bases between. Germline V gene sequence: CDR1 MNHEY, CDR2 SMNVEV (reference sequence). CDR3 length: 14 amino acids.

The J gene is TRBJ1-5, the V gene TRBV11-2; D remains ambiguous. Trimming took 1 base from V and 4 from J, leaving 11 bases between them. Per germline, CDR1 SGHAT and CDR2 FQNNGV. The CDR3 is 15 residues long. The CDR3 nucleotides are TGTGCCAGCAGCTTAGGTGCCCTAGGGAATCAGCCCCAGCATTTT. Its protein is CASSLGALGNQPQHF.

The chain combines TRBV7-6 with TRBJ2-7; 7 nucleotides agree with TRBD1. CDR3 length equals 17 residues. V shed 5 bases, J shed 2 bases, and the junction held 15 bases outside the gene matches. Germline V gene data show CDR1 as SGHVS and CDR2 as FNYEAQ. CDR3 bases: TGTGCCAGCAGCACCAGAGAGGGAGCCGGGACAGCCTACGAGCAGTACTTC. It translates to CASSTREGAGTAYEQYF.

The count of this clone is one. The CDR3 nucleotides read TGTGCCAGCAGTGAAGTGGCCGGGACAGGGTGGACCGGGGAGCTGTTTTTT. It yields the protein CASSEVAGTGWTGELFF. The chain joins TRBV25-1 to TRBJ2-2; TRBD1 matches at 9 bases. CDR1 is MGHDK and CDR2 is SYGVNS in the germline V gene. The CDR3 has 17 residues. The ends lost 2 bases at V and 5 bases at J; junction bases unmatched: 9.

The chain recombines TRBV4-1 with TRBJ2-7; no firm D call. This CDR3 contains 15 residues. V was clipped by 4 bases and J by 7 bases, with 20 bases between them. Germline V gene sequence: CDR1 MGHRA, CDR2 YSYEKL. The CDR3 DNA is TGCGCCAGCAGCCTCCACCCAGACTCCGCGAGGGAGCAGTACTTC. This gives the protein CASSLHPDSAREQYF.

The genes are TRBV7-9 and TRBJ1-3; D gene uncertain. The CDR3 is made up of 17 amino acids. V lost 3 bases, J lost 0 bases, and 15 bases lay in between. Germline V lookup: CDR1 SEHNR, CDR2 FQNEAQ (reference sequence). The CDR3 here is CASSFILFQSSGNTIYF. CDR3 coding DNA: TGTGCCAGCAGCTTTATCTTATTTCAGAGCTCTGGAAACACCATATATTTT.

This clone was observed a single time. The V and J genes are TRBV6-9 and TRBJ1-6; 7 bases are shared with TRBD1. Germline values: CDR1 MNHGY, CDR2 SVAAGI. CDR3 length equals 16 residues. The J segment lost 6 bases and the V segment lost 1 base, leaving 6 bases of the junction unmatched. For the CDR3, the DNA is TGTGCCAGCAGTTATTGCCCGGGACAGACTAATTCACCCCTCCACTTT. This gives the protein CASSYCPGQTNSPLHF.

In nucleotides, the CDR3 is TGTGCCAGCAGCTTGGCCGGCAGGGGAAGGTATGAGCAGTTCTTC. It codes for CASSLAGRGRYEQFF. V and J are TRBV5-4 and TRBJ2-1, with D maybe TRBD1 (6 bases). The V gene lost 0 bases and the J gene lost 8 bases, with 15 bases spanning the gap. The CDR3 runs to 15 residues. Germline values: CDR1 SGHNT, CDR2 YYREEE (reference sequence).

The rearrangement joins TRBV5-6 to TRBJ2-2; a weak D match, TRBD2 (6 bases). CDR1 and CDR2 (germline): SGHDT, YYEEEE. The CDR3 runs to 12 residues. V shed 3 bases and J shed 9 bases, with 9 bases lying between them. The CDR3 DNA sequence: TGTGCCAGCAGCTACGGGACTCGGGAGCTGTTTTTT. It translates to CASSYGTRELFF.

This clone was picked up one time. As DNA, the CDR3 is TGCGCCAGCAGCCCAAGGGCTGGGACAGTCCCTACGGGGCAGTACTTC. Translation gives CASSPRAGTVPTGQYF. The J gene is TRBJ2-7, the V gene TRBV5-1; TRBD1 aligns across 7 bases. The germline V gene encodes CDR1 SGHRS and CDR2 YFSETQ. After removal of 4 bases from V and 9 bases from J, the junction contained 19 bases not matched to a gene. The CDR3 loop spans 16 amino acids.

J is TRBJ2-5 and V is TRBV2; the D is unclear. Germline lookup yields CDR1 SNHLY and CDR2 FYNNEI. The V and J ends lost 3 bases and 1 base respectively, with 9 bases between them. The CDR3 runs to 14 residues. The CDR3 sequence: CASSEVLPQETQYF. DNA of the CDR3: TGTGCCAGCAGTGAGGTACTTCCCCAAGAGACCCAGTACTTC.

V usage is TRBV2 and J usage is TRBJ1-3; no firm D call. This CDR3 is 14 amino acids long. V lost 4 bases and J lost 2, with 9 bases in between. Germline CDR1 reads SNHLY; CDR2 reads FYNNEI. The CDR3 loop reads CASSVEGAGNTIYF. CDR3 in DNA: TGTGCCAGCAGTGTGGAAGGAGCTGGAAACACCATATATTTT.

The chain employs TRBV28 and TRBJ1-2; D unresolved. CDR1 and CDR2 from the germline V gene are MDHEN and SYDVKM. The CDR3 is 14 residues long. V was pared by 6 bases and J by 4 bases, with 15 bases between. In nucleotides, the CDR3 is TGTGCCAGCAGCTCAAGTAGGTTGGCCTATGGCTACACCTTC. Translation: CASSSSRLAYGYTF.

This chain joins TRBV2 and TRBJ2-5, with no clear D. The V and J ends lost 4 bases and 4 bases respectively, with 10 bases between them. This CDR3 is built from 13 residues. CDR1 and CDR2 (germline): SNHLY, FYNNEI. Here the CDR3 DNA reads TGTGCCAGCAGTGTTGTCATGGGAGAGACCCAGTACTTC. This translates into CASSVVMGETQYF.

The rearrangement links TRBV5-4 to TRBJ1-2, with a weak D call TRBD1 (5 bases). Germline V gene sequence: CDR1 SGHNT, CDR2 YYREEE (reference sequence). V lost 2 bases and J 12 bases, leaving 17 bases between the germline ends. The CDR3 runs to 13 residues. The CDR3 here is CASSFGAADVHTF. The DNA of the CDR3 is TGTGCCAGCAGCTTCGGGGCAGCAGATGTTCACACCTTC.

The CDR3 sequence is CASSYSKGVGGYTF. CDR3 nucleotide sequence: TGTGCCAGCAGTTACTCGAAGGGGGTGGGTGGCTACACCTTC. The chain is built from TRBV6-5 and TRBJ1-2; weak D call: TRBD1 (6 bases). Germline V gene sequence: CDR1 MNHEY, CDR2 SVGAGI. The CDR3 length is 14 residues. Trimming left V 0 bases short and J 7 bases short, with 12 bases between.

CDR3 nucleotides: TGTGCCAGCAGCTCGACTAGCGGGGGGGCTGGGGCCAACGTCCTGACTTTC. Protein product: CASSSTSGGAGANVLTF. The genes are TRBV11-2 and TRBJ2-6; 14 bases are shared with TRBD2. The CDR3 is 17 residues long. Germline V lookup: CDR1 SGHAT, CDR2 FQNNGV. J lost 2 bases, V lost 4 bases, and 1 base had no gene match.

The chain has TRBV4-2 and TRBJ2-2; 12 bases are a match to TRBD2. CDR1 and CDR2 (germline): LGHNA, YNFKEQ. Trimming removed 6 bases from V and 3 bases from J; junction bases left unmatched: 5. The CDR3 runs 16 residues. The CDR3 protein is CASRTSGSKDTGELFF. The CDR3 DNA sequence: TGTGCCAGCAGGACTAGCGGGAGTAAGGACACCGGGGAGCTGTTTTTT.

The CDR3 spells CASSQLTSGSSYEQYF. DNA for the CDR3: TGTGCCAGCAGCCAGCTGACTAGCGGGAGCTCCTACGAGCAGTACTTC. This rearrangement joins TRBV3-1 (or the pseudogene TRBV3-2) to TRBJ2-7; TRBD2 matches at 12 bases. This CDR3 is 16 amino acids long. The germline gives CDR1 LGHDT, CDR2 YNNKEL (reference sequence). V lost 3 bases, J lost 0 bases, and 3 bases stayed unmatched.

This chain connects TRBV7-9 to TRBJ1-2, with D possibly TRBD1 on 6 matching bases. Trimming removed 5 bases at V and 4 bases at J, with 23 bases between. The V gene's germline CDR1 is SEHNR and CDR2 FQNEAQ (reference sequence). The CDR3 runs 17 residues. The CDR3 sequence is CASSPYQAGKQGYGYTF. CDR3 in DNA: TGTGCCAGCAGCCCTTATCAGGCGGGGAAACAGGGCTATGGCTACACCTTC.

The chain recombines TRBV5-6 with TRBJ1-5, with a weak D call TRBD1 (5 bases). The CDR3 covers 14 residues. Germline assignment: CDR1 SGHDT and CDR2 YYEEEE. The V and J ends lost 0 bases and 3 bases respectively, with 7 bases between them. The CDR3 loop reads CASSLEGLNQPQHF. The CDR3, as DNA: TGTGCCAGCAGCTTGGAGGGGCTCAATCAGCCCCAGCATTTT.

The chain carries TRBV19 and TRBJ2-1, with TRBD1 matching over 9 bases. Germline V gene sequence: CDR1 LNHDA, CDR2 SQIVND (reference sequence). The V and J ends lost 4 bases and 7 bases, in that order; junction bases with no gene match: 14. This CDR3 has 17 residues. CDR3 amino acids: CASSNTVRDRVGNEQFF. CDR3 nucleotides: TGTGCCAGTAGTAACACTGTCCGGGACAGGGTAGGGAATGAGCAGTTCTTC.

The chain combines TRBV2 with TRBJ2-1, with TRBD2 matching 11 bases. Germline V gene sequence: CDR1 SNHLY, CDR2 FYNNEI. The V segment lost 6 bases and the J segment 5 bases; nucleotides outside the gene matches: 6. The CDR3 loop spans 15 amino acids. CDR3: CASSPLAGGHNEQFF. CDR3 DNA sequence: TGTGCCAGCAGCCCCCTAGCGGGGGGACACAATGAGCAGTTCTTC.

This CDR3 reads CASSLRQGASDTQYF. The CDR3 DNA reads as TGTGCCAGCAGCTTGCGTCAGGGGGCGTCAGATACGCAGTATTTT. This chain connects TRBV5-6 to TRBJ2-3; TRBD1 aligns across 8 bases. The germline V gene has CDR1 SGHDT and CDR2 YYEEEE. V shed 1 base, J shed 4 bases, and the junction held 5 bases outside the gene matches. The CDR3 has 15 residues.